The 15 T cell receptor beta chains below all came from one sample that was sequenced in a study of cytomegalovirus exposure and HLA in healthy donors. This PCR relied on a set of 60 Vbeta primers and 13 Jbeta primers. The protocol was immunoSEQ multiplex PCR, while the TCRdb copy is restricted to in-frame clones and leaves out a portion. Of about 120,000 clones in the sample, less than 75% are singletons; the top ten hold around 3.7%. The specimen was PBMCs. The receptors originated from a woman between 40 and 55 years old in good health and CMV-seronegative.

The chain links TRBV5-8 to TRBJ1-2, with no clear D. Germline lookup yields CDR1 SGHTS and CDR2 YDEGEE. V gave up 1 base and J gave up 4 bases, with 17 bases separating them. This CDR3 is built from 16 residues. CDR3 loop: CASSLSLVRGGYGYTF. The DNA for the CDR3 is TGTGCCAGCAGCTTGAGTCTGGTCCGGGGAGGCTATGGCTACACCTTC. Complete variable domain (other parts from reference TRBV5-8 and TRBJ1-2): EAGVTQSPTHLIKTRGQQATLRCSPISGHTSVYWYQQALGLGLQFLLWYDEGEERNRGNFPPRFSGRQFPNYSSELNVNALELEDSALYLCASSLSLVRGGYGYTFGSGTRLTVV.

The chain employs TRBV9 and TRBJ1-2; D unresolved. This CDR3 region has 13 residues. CDR1 and CDR2 from the germline V gene are SGDLS and YYNGEE. Trimming pared 0 bases from V and 3 bases from J, leaving 6 bases between. CDR3 residues: CASSVVTDYGYTF. CDR3 nucleotide sequence: TGTGCCAGCAGCGTAGTAACGGACTATGGCTACACCTTC.

This clone was seen just once. The chain couples TRBV5-1 to TRBJ1-3; D not resolved. The CDR3 is 16 residues long. Germline values: CDR1 SGHRS, CDR2 YFSETQ. V was cut by 5 bases and J by 0 bases, with 15 bases left in between. CDR3 in amino acids: CASSLSAGFSGNTIYF. Here the CDR3 DNA reads TGCGCCAGCAGTTTGTCCGCCGGGTTCTCTGGAAACACCATATATTTT.

This clone came up a few times. The gene calls are TRBV7-3 and TRBJ1-1; the match to TRBD1 covers 7 bases. Germline-derived CDR1 and CDR2 are SGHTA and FQGTGA. This CDR3 contains 13 residues. Unmatched junction bases numbered 5, after V lost 5 bases and J lost 5 bases. Written as DNA, the CDR3 is TGTGCCAGCAGCCCGTCACAGGGGACTGAAGCTTTCTTT. Protein product: CASSPSQGTEAFF.

The chain employs TRBV28 and TRBJ1-1; TRBD1 matches at 8 bases. The germline V gene encodes CDR1 MDHEN and CDR2 SYDVKM. CDR3 length: 15 residues. J lost 1 base, V lost 4 bases, and 5 bases had no gene match. DNA for the CDR3: TGTGCCAGCAGTTCTCTGGGACAGGCGAACACTGAAGCTTTCTTT. It codes for CASSSLGQANTEAFF.

The gene calls are TRBV28 and TRBJ2-7; 8 bases are a match to TRBD2. Germline V CDR1 and CDR2: MDHEN, SYDVKM. This CDR3 contains 16 residues. The ends lost 6 bases at V and 1 base at J; junction bases unmatched: 11. The CDR3 DNA follows: TGTGCCAGCAGCGCGAACCGACTAGCGAGTTCCTACGAGCAGTACTTC. Translated: CASSANRLASSYEQYF.

This sequence joins TRBV7-2 and TRBJ1-5; TRBD1 aligns across 8 bases. V lost 5 bases to trimming and J lost 3 bases; unmatched junction nucleotides: 3. From germline, CDR1 is SGHTA and CDR2 FQGNSA. This CDR3 spans 14 amino acids. The CDR3 DNA is TGTGCCAGCAGCAGACAGGGGACCAATCAGCCCCAGCATTTT. This encodes CASSRQGTNQPQHF.

V is TRBV18 and J is TRBJ1-2; 9 nucleotides line up with TRBD1. The ends lost 2 bases at V and 5 bases at J; junction bases unmatched: 0. The length of the CDR3 is 13 residues. CDR1 is KGHSH and CDR2 is LQKENI in the germline V gene. The CDR3 region is CASSPDRGYGYTF. CDR3 DNA sequence: TGTGCCAGCTCACCAGACAGGGGGTATGGCTACACCTTC.

This chain uses TRBV7-9 with TRBJ2-2; D is unclear. CDR1 and CDR2 from the germline V gene are SEHNR and FQNEAQ (reference sequence). There are 14 residues in the CDR3. V shed 3 bases and J shed 2 bases, with 7 bases lying between them. The CDR3 bases are TGTGCCAGCAGCTTCCAAATTAACACCGGGGAGCTGTTTTTT. Translating it yields CASSFQINTGELFF.

This clone was recorded many times. The V and J genes are TRBV25-1 and TRBJ1-2; TRBD1 might be the D (5 bases). This CDR3 contains 14 residues. Between the trimmed V and J ends, which lost 6 bases and 4 bases, there was a span of 15 bases. Germline CDR1 reads MGHDK; CDR2 reads SYGVNS. The CDR3 DNA follows: TGTGCCAGCAGCCCACCTGAGCAGGGCTATGGCTACACCTTC. The encoded protein is CASSPPEQGYGYTF.

This clone came up a few times. This sequence joins TRBV7-3 and TRBJ2-3, with 8 bases aligning to TRBD2. The V gene's germline CDR1 is SGHTA and CDR2 FQGTGA. V was pared by 4 bases and J by 7 bases, with 13 bases of the junction left unmatched. CDR3 length: 16 amino acids. CDR3 DNA sequence: TGTGCCAGCAGCTCCGGCGAAGCGGGGGATAAAAATACGCAGTATTTT. Its translation: CASSSGEAGDKNTQYF.

The chain uses TRBV9 and TRBJ1-2; a possible D gene is TRBD1 (6 bases). Trimming pared 0 bases from V and 4 bases from J, leaving 7 bases between. Germline V CDR1 and CDR2: SGDLS, YYNGEE. The CDR3 contains 13 residues. This CDR3 reads CASSVAQGYGYTF. In DNA form, the CDR3 reads TGTGCCAGCAGCGTAGCACAGGGCTATGGCTACACCTTC. The whole variable domain, remainder taken from reference TRBV9 and TRBJ1-2, is DSGVTQTPKHLITATGQRVTLRCSPRSGDLSVYWYQQSLDQGLQFLIQYYNGEERAKGNILERFSAQQFPDLHSELNLSSLELGDSALYFCASSVAQGYGYTFGSGTRLTVV.

On this clone itself: One end of the junction varies from germline; a read error may be responsible. The chain has TRBV18 and TRBJ2-7; 7 positions match TRBD1. CDR1 and CDR2 from the germline V gene are KGHSH and LQKENI. The CDR3 contains 18 residues. Here the CDR3 DNA reads TGTGCCAGCTCCCCACCGGGAAGAGGGGGCGGCCTATCCTACGAGCAGTACTTC. Encoded protein: CASSPPGRGGGLSYEQYF.

V usage is TRBV23-1 and J usage is TRBJ2-5; a weak D match, TRBD2 (5 bases). TRBV23-1 is recorded as an ORF, its role being uncertain. This CDR3 has 13 residues. V was shortened by 0 bases and J by 11 bases, with 13 bases between the two germline ends. DNA of the CDR3: TGCGCCAGCAGTCAATCCGAGGCTGGGGAGCAGTACTTC. As protein: CASSQSEAGEQYF.

This rearrangement joins TRBV7-6 to TRBJ2-7, with 10 bases identical to TRBD1. V lost 4 bases, J lost 4 bases, and 4 bases stayed unmatched. The CDR3 is 14 amino acids. Germline CDR1 is SGHVS and CDR2 is FNYEAQ. The CDR3 sequence is CASSWDRGGYEQYF. The CDR3 DNA sequence: TGTGCCAGCAGCTGGGACAGGGGCGGGTACGAGCAGTACTTC.